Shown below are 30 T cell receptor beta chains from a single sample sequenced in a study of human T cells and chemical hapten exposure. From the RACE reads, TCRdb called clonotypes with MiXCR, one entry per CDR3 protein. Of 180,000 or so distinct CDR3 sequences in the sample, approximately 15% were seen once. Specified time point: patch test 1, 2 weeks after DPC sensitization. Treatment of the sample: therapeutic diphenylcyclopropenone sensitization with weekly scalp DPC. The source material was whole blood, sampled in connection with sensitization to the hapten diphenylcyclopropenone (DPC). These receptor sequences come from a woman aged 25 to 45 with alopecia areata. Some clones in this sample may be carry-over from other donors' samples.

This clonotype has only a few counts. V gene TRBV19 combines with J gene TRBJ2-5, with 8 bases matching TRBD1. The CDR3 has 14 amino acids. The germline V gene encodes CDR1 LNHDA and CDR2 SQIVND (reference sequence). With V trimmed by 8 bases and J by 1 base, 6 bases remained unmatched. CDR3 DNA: TGTGCCAGTCAACCAACAGGGGGCCAAGAGACCCAGTACTTC. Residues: CASQPTGGQETQYF.

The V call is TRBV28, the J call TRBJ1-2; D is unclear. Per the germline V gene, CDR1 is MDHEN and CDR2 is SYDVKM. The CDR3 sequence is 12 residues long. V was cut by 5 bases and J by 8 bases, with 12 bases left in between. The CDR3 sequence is CASSTPIEGYTF. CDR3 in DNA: TGTGCCAGCAGTACACCAATCGAAGGCTACACCTTC.

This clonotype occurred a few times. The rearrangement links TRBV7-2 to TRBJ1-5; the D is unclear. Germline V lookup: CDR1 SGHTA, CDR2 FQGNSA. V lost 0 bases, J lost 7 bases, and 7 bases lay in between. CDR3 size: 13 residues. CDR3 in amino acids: CASSLAFDQPQHF. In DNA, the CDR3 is TGTGCCAGCAGCTTAGCTTTTGACCAGCCCCAGCATTTT.

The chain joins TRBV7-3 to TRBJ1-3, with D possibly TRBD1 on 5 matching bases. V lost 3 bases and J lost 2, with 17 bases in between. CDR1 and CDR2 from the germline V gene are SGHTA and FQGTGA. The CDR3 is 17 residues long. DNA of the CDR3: TGTGCCAGCAGCTTCCGAACCTTTTGGGGCGCTGGAAACACCATATATTTT. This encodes CASSFRTFWGAGNTIYF.

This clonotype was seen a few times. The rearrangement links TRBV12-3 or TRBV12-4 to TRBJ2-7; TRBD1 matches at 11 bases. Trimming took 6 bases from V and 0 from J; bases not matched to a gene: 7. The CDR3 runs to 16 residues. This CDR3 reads CASSPQDRGLSYEQYF. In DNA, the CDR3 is TGTGCCAGCAGCCCACAGGACAGGGGGCTCTCCTACGAGCAGTACTTC.

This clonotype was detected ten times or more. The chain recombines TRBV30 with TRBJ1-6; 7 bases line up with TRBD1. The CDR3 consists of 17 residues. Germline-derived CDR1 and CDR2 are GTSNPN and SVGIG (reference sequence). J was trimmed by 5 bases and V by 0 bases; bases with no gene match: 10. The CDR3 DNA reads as TGTGCCTGGAGTGTACCCCCGGTGACAGGGAATAATTCACCCCTCCACTTT. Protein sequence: CAWSVPPVTGNNSPLHF.

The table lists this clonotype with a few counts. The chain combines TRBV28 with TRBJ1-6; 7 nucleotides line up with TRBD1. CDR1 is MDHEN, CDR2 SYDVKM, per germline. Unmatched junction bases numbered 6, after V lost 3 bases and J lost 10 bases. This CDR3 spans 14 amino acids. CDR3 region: CASSFDRESSPLHF. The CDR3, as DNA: TGTGCCAGCAGTTTTGACAGGGAGAGCTCACCCCTCCACTTT. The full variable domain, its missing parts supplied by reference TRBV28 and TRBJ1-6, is DVKVTQSSRYLVKRTGEKVFLECVQDMDHENMFWYRQDPGLGLRLIYFSYDVKMKEKGDIPEGYSVSREKKERFSLILESASTNQTSMYLCASSFDRESSPLHFGNGTRLTVT.

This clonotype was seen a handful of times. The CDR3 region has the DNA TGTGCCAGCAGCTCGCCCTTCAGGGGGTCAGCTAATTCACCCCTCCACTTT. Protein product: CASSSPFRGSANSPLHF. The chain couples TRBV7-2 to TRBJ1-6, with 7 positions matching TRBD1. The CDR3 is 17 residues long. Germline values: CDR1 SGHTA, CDR2 FQGNSA. Unmatched junction bases numbered 12, after V lost 4 bases and J lost 6 bases.

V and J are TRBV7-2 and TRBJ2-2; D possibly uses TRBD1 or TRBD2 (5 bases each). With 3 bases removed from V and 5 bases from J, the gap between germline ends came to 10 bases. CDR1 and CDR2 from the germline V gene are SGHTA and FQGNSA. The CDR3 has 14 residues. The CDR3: CASSFGAQTGELFF. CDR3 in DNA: TGTGCCAGCAGCTTCGGGGCCCAGACCGGGGAGCTGTTTTTT. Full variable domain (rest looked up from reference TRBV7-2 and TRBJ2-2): GAGVSQSPSNKVTEKGKDVELRCDPISGHTALYWYRQSLGQGLEFLIYFQGNSAPDKSGLPSDRFSAERTGGSVSTLTIQRTQQEDSAVYLCASSFGAQTGELFFGEGSRLTVL.

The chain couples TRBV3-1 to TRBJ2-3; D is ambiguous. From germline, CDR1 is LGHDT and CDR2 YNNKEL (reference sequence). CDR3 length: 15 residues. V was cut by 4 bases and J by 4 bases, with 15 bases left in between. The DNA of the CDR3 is TGTGCCAGCAGCCCGTCAGAGACCCTCGCAGATACGCAGTATTTT. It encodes CASSPSETLADTQYF.

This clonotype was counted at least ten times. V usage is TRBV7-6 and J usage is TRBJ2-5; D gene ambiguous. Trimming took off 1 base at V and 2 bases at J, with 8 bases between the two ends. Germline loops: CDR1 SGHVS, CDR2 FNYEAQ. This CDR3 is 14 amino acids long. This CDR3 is CASSLVSQQETQYF. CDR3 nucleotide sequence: TGTGCCAGCAGCTTAGTAAGCCAGCAAGAGACCCAGTACTTC.

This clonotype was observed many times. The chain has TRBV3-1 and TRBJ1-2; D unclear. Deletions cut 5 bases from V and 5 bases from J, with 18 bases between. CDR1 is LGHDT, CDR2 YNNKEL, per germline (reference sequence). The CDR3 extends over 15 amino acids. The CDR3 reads CASSSRSSGGYGYTF. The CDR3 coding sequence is TGTGCCAGCAGCTCCCGGTCCTCCGGAGGGTATGGCTACACCTTC.

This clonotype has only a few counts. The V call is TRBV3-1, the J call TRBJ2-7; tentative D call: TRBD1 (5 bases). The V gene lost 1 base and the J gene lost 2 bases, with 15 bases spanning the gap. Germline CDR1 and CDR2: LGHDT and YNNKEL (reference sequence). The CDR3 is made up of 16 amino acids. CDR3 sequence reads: CASSQAPRAATYEQYF. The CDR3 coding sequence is TGTGCCAGCAGCCAAGCCCCCAGGGCTGCGACCTACGAGCAGTACTTC.

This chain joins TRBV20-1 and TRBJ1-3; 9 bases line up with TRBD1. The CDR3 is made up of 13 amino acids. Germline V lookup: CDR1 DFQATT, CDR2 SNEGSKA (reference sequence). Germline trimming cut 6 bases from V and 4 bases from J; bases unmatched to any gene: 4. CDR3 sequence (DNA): TGCAGTGCGCGGACAGGGGAGGGAAACACCATATATTTT. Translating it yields CSARTGEGNTIYF.

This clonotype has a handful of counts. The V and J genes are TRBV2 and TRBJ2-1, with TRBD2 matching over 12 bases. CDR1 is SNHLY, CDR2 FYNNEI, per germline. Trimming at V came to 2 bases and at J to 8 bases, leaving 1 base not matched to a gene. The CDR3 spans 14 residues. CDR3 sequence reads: CASSELAGGYEQFF. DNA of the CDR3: TGTGCCAGCAGTGAACTAGCGGGGGGGTATGAGCAGTTCTTC.

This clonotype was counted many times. The CDR3, as DNA: TGTGCCAGCAGCTTTTCCGGGACAGTCAATGAGCAGTTCTTC. It specifies CASSFSGTVNEQFF. The chain is built from TRBV3-1 and TRBJ2-1, with 7 bases fitting TRBD1. V lost 5 bases and J lost 6; bases outside the gene matches: 7. The CDR3 spans 14 residues. Germline V gene lookup returns CDR1 LGHDT and CDR2 YNNKEL (reference sequence).

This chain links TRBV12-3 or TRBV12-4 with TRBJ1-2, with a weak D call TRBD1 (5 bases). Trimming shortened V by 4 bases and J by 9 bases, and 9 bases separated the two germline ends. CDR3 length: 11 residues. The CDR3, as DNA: TGTGCCAGCAGTTCGAGGGGAAGCTACACCTTC. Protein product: CASSSRGSYTF.

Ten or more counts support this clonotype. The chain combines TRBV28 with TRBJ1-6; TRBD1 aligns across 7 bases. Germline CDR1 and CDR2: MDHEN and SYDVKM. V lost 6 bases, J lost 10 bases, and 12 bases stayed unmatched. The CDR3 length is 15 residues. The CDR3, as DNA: TGTGCCAGCAGGCCACAGGGGCCCTTAGGGTCACCCCTCCACTTT. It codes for CASRPQGPLGSPLHF.

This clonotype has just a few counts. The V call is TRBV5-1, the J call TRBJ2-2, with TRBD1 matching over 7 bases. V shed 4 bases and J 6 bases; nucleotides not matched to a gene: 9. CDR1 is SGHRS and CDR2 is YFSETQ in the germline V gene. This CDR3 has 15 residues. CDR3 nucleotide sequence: TGCGCCAGCAGCGCGGATCCGACAGGGCCCGGGGAGCTGTTTTTT. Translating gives CASSADPTGPGELFF.

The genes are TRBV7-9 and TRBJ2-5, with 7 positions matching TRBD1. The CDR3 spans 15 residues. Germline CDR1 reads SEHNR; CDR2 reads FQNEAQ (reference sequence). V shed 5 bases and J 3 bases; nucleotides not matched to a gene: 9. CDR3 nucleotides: TGTGCCAGCAGCGCCGGGGACAGCAGAGAAGAGACCCAGTACTTC. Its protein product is CASSAGDSREETQYF.

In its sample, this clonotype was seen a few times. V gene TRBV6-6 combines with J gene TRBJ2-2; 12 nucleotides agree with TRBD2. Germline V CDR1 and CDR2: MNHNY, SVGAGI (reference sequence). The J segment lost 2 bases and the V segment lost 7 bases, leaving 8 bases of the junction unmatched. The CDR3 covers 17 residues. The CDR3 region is CASNFLGLAGNTGELFF. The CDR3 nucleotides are TGTGCCAGCAATTTCCTCGGACTAGCGGGAAACACCGGGGAGCTGTTTTTT.

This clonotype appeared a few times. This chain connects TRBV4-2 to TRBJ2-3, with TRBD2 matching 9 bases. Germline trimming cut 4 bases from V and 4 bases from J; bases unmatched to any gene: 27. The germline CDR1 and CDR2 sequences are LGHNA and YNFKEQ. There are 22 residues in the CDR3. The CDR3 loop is CASSPSGRARGGLSGGPDTQYF. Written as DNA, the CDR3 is TGTGCCAGCAGCCCCAGTGGAAGGGCCAGAGGGGGGCTTAGCGGGGGCCCAGATACGCAGTATTTT.

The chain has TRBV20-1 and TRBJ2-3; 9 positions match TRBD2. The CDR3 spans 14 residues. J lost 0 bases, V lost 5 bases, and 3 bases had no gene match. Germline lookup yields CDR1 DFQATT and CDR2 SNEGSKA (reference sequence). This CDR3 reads CSARSGGSTDTQYF. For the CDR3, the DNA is TGCAGTGCTCGTAGCGGGGGCAGCACAGATACGCAGTATTTT.

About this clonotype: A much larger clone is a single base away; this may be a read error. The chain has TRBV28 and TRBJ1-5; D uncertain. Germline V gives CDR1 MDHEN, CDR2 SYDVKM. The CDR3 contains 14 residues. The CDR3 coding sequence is TGTGCCAGCAGTTTTGAGTTTAGCAATCTGCCCCAGCATTTT. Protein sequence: CASSFEFSNLPQHF.

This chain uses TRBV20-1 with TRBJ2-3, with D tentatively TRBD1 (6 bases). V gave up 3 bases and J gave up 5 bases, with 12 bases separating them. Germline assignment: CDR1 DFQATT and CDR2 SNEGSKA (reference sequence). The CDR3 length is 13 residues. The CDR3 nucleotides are TGCAGTGCTAGTAGGCCAGGGGAAGATACGCAGTATTTT. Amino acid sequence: CSASRPGEDTQYF.

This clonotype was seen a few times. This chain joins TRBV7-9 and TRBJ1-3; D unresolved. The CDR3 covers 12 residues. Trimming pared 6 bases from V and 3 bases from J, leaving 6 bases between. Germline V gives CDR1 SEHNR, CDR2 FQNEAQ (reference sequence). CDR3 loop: CASSLDGNTIYF. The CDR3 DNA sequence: TGTGCCAGCAGTCTTGATGGAAACACCATATATTTT.

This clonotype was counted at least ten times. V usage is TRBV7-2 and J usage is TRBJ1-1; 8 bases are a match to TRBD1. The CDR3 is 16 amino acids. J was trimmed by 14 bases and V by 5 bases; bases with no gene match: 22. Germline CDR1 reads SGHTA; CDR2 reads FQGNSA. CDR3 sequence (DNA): TGTGCCAGCAGCCCAGTGATCGTCCCTGGACAGGGCCCCCCCTTCTTT. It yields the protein CASSPVIVPGQGPPFF.

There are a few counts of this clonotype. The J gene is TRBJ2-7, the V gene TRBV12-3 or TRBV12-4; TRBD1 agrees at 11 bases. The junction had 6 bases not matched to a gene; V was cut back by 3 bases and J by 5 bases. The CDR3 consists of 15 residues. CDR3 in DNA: TGTGCCAGCAGTTTGGGGACAGGGGGGATCGACGAGCAGTACTTC. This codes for CASSLGTGGIDEQYF.

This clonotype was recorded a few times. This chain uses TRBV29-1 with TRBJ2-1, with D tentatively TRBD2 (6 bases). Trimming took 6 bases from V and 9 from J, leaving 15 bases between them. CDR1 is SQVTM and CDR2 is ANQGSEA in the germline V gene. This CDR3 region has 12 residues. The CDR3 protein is CSVPSGAGEQFF. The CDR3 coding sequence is TGCAGCGTCCCATCAGGAGCGGGTGAGCAGTTCTTC.

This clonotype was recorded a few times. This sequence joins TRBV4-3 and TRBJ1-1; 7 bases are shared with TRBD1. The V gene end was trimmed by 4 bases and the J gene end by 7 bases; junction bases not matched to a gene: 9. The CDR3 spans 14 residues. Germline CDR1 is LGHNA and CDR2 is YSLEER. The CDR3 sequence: CASSPSDRPFEAFF. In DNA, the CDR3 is TGCGCCAGCAGCCCCTCGGACAGGCCCTTTGAAGCTTTCTTT.